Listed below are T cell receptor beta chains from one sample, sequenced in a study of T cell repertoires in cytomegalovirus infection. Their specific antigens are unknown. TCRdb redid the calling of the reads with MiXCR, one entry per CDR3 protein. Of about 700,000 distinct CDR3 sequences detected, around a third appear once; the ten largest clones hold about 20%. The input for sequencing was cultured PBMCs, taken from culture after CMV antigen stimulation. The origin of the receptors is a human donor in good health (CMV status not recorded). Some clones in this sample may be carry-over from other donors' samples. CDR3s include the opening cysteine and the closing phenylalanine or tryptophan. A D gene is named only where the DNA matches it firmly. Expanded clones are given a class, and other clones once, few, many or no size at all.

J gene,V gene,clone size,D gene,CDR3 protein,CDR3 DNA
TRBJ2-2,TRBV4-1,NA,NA,CASSPIGGGTGELFF,TGCGCCAGCAGCCCCATTGGTGGTGGCACCGGGGAGCTGTTTTTT
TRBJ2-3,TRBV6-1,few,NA,CASSEGASTDTQYF,TGTGCCAGCAGTGAAGGTGCTAGCACAGATACGCAGTATTTT
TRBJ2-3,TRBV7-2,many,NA,CASSLEAYTDTQYF,TGTGCCAGCAGCTTAGAAGCCTACACAGATACGCAGTATTTT
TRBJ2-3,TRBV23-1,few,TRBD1,CASSQFDRVADTQYF,TGCGCCAGCAGTCAATTTGACAGGGTTGCAGATACGCAGTATTTT
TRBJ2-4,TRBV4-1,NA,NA,CASSQDGMVGKNIQYF,TGCGCCAGCAGCCAAGATGGGATGGTAGGCAAAAACATTCAGTACTTC
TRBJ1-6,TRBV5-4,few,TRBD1,CASSARDRGLNSPLHF,TGTGCCAGCAGCGCCCGGGACAGGGGGCTGAATTCACCCCTCCACTTT
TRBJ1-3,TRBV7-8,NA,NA,CASRGGSGNTIYF,TGTGCCAGCCGAGGGGGTTCTGGAAACACCATATATTTT
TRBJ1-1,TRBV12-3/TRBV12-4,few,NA,CASSLSGQGEAFF,TGTGCCAGCAGTTTATCAGGGCAGGGTGAAGCTTTCTTT
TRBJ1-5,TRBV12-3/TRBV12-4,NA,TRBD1,CASSLAGTGAFNQPQHF,TGTGCCAGCAGTTTAGCGGGGACAGGGGCGTTCAATCAGCCCCAGCATTTT
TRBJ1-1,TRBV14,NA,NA,CASSQVRRTEAFF,TGTGCCAGCAGCCAAGTAAGGAGGACTGAAGCTTTCTTT
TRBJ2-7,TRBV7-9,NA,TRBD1,CASSHRDSFFSYEQYF,TGTGCCAGCAGCCACCGGGACAGTTTTTTCTCCTACGAGCAGTACTTC
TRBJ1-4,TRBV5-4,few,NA,CASSRSPNEKLFF,TGTGCCAGCAGCCGGTCTCCCAATGAAAAACTGTTTTTT
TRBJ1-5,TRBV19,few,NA,CASSIRPQPQHF,TGTGCCAGTAGTATCCGGCCCCAGCCCCAGCATTTT
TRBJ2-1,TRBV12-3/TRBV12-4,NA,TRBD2,CASSFPGLAFYNEQFF,TGTGCCAGCAGCTTCCCGGGACTAGCATTCTACAATGAGCAGTTCTTC
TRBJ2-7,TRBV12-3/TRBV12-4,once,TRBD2,CASSPAGPPYEQYF,TGTGCCAGCAGCCCAGCGGGACCACCCTACGAGCAGTACTTC
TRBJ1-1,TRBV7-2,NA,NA,CASSLGPRTVEAFF,TGTGCCAGCAGCTTAGGCCCTCGTACAGTGGAGGCTTTCTTT
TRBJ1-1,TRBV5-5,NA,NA,CASSSKKPAGEDEAFF,TGTGCCAGCAGCTCCAAGAAACCTGCAGGGGAAGATGAAGCTTTCTTT
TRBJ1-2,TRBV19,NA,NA,CASTNIGTANYGYTF,TGTGCCAGCACTAATATCGGGACGGCGAACTATGGCTACACCTTC
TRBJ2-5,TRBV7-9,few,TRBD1,CASSLYGTEETQYF,TGTGCCAGCAGCCTGTACGGGACAGAAGAGACCCAGTACTTC
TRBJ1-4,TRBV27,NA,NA,CASSLGGRDEKLFF,TGTGCCAGCAGTTTAGGGGGCCGGGATGAAAAACTGTTTTTT
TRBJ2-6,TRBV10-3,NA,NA,CAIMASSGANVLTF,TGTGCCATCATGGCATCCTCTGGGGCCAACGTCCTGACTTTC
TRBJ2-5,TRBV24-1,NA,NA,CATSDWRETQYF,TGTGCCACCAGTGATTGGAGGGAGACCCAGTACTTC
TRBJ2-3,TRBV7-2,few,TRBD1,CVSSQGVGNTDTQYF,TGTGTCAGCAGCCAGGGGGTAGGAAACACAGATACGCAGTATTTT
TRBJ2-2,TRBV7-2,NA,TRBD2,CASSPGLAGGTGELFF,TGTGCCAGCAGCCCAGGACTAGCGGGAGGCACCGGGGAGCTGTTTTTT
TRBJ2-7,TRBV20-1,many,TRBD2,CSALGLAGAFASSEQYF,TGCAGTGCCCTAGGACTAGCGGGAGCCTTTGCCTCTAGCGAGCAGTACTTC
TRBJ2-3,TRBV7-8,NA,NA,CASSLFATDTQYF,TGTGCCAGCAGCTTATTTGCGACAGATACGCAGTATTTT
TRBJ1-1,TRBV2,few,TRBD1,CATQGVAGSLGAFF,TGTGCCACCCAGGGGGTTGCGGGGTCCCTCGGAGCTTTCTTT
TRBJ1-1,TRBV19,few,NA,CASSTTGRLNTEAFF,TGTGCCAGTAGTACCACGGGACGCCTGAACACTGAAGCTTTCTTT
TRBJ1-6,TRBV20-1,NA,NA,CSASPGGSPLHF,TGCAGTGCTAGTCCAGGAGGTTCACCCCTCCACTTT
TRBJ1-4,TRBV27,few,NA,CASRTARLHEKLFF,TGTGCCAGCAGAACAGCCAGGCTACATGAAAAACTGTTTTTT
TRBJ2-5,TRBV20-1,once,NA,CSARTGLSQETQYF,TGCAGTGCTAGAACAGGGTTGAGTCAAGAGACCCAGTACTTC
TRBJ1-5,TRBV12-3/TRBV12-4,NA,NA,CASSQDSSLGQPQHF,TGTGCCAGCAGCCAGGACAGTTCCTTGGGTCAGCCCCAGCATTTT
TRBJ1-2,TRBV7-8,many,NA,CASSFAQAISPTNYGYTF,TGTGCCAGCAGCTTTGCTCAGGCTATAAGCCCAACTAACTATGGCTACACCTTC
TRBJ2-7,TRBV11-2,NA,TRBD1,CASSLEYGTATEQYF,TGTGCCAGCAGCTTAGAGTACGGGACAGCCACCGAGCAGTACTTC
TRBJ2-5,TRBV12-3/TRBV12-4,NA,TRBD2,CASSSTSGLQETQYF,TGTGCCAGCAGTTCCACTAGCGGGCTTCAAGAGACCCAGTACTTC
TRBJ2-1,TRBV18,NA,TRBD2,CASSPPGLAGPNEQFF,TGTGCCAGCTCACCCCCGGGACTAGCGGGACCAAATGAGCAGTTCTTC
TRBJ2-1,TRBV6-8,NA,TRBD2,CASSYSTPGGNEQFF,TGTGCCAGCAGTTACTCGACTCCGGGAGGCAATGAGCAGTTCTTC
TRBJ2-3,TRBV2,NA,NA,CASDRSGGTDTQYF,TGTGCCAGCGACCGGAGCGGCGGCACAGATACGCAGTATTTT
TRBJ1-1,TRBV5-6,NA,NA,CASSDDRGTEAFF,TGTGCCAGCAGCGACGACCGAGGCACTGAAGCTTTCTTT
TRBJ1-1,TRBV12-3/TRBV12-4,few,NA,CASSFLRGTEAFF,TGTGCCAGCAGTTTTCTCAGGGGCACTGAAGCTTTCTTT
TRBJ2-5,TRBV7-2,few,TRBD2,CASSWTSGRLRAQYF,TGTGCCAGCAGCTGGACTAGCGGGAGGCTCCGGGCCCAGTACTTC
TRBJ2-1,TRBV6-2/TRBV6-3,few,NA,CASSYQWTPLDF,TGTGCCAGCAGCTACCAGTGGACTCCCTTAGACTTC
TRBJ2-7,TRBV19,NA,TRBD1,CASSPLSGQKSYEQYF,TGTGCCAGTAGTCCGCTCTCGGGACAGAAATCCTACGAGCAGTACTTC
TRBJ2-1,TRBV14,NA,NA,CASSRRKKTENYNEQFF,TGTGCCAGCAGCCGCAGAAAGAAGACGGAAAACTACAATGAGCAGTTCTTC